This T cell receptor (beta chain) was sequenced in a study of blood T cell repertoires in COVID-19. Study context: COVID-19 samples, acute and convalescent, were from the United States, Italy and Spain. T cells, B-cell-depleted T cells, or PBMCs provided the cDNA or gDNA that served as material.

Germline lookup yields CDR1 SEHNR and CDR2 FQNEAQ (reference sequence). The CDR3 is made up of 15 amino acids. The V gene lost 1 base and the J gene lost 6 bases, with 15 bases spanning the gap. As processed by the authors: By means of reference gene primer amplification, nucleated cell counts were estimated. Sequencing used immunoSEQ multiplex PCR; TCRdb keeps in-frame clones, though not all of them. The V and J calls and the clone size are those of that table, but D and trimming were determined from the DNA. The sample comprises fewer than 300,000 clones, about 90% of which are singletons, and about 2.5% rests with the top ten.

The source is a woman between 50 and 59 years old with acute or convalescent COVID-19. Sequencing was done on a sample of peripheral blood. The chain carries TRBV7-9 and TRBJ2-5; TRBD1 is a possible D gene (5 bases). CDR3 DNA sequence: TGTGCCAGCAGCTTAGGTGGGCAGGGCCGGAAGACCCAGTACTTC. It specifies CASSLGGQGRKTQYF. The full variable domain, completed using reference TRBV7-9 and TRBJ2-5, is DTGVSQNPRHKITKRGQNVTFRCDPISEHNRLYWYRQTLGQGPEFLTYFQNEAQLEKSRLLSDRFSAERPKGSFSTLEIQRTEQGDSAMYLCASSLGGQGRKTQYFGPGTRLLVL.